What follows describes a single TCR beta chain. This clonotype was recorded many times. Its cognate antigen has yet to be identified. The record has no base qualities; no much larger clone is one base away. From a lookup of the germline V gene, CDR1 and CDR2 are SNHLY and FYNNEI. Trimming removed 8 bases from V and 5 bases from J, leaving 14 bases between the germline ends. From the cysteine through the phenylalanine, the CDR3 covers 13 amino acids. The DNA shown is the 39-base CDR3, in frame from base 1. The data derive from a study of regulatory T cells in long-lasting Graves disease (dated by TCRdb to about 2021). Background on the whole study: Newly diagnosed Graves' disease patients had taken antithyroid drugs for less than 3 months. The study took place in China and was registered as a clinical trial. This study used TCR sequencing and RNA sequencing of peripheral blood to compare persistent Graves' disease patients against newly diagnosed Graves' disease patients. A total of 33 samples were covered by TCR sequencing, comprising about 13 persistent and around 20 newly diagnosed Graves' disease patients. What the work shows at the level of the full study, not this receptor alone: Only peripheral blood was studied, because thyroid tissue, the primary lesion, was inaccessible. Preferential use of TRBV28, TRBJ1-2 and TRBJ2-5 was observed in persistent disease, whereas TRBV20-1 and TRBJ2-1 were favored in newly diagnosed disease. The authors acknowledged the small sample size as a limitation that may reduce accuracy. Only the TCR beta chain was sequenced and analyzed. Lower TCR Shannon entropy and fewer highly expanded clones were observed in persistent Graves' disease patients than in newly diagnosed patients, which suggested clonal expansion. Patients with persistent disease shared more public clonotypes (about 2,700) than newly diagnosed patients did (about 1,000).

Interpreted using the paper, the time point label stands for: newly diagnosed GD, antithyroid drugs for less than 3 months. For both TCR sequencing and RNA sequencing, RNA was extracted from PBMCs using TRIzol. Graves' disease was diagnosed according to American Thyroid Association guidelines. Recruitment of patients was carried out at an endocrinology department in Xi'an, China. Each patient gave approximately 9.7 milliliters of peripheral blood, collected in an EDTA anticoagulant tube. Ficoll Paque Plus density gradient separation was used to isolate PBMCs, and no further T cell sorting was done. An Agilent 2100 Bioanalyzer and agarose gel were used to check RNA quality, and a NanoDrop 2000 was used to measure RNA concentration. The receptor library was made with multiplex PCR. Data came from an Illumina HiSeq 4000. iRepertoire HTBI primers and Arm-PCR amplification of CDR3 regions were used to construct TCR beta libraries. Gel purification was performed on PCR products prior to sequencing. Per the authors' processing: Gene usage analysis of CDR3 amino acid clonotypes relied on the roughly 60 TRBV and 15 or so TRBJ segments identified across samples. COPE and FqMerger were used to merge filtered high-quality paired reads into contigs. BLAST was used to align contigs to IMGT TRBV, TRBD and TRBJ reference genes, with CDR3 defined following IMGT. Clonotypes above 0.1% frequency were classified as highly expanded clones. Repertoire diversity was measured by Shannon entropy, and V-J evenness by the Gini coefficient. A clonotype found in more than one individual was treated as public. Starting from the raw public reads, TCRdb applied fastp trimming at Q25, assembled clones with MiXCR and retained in-frame beta chains. For every CDR3 protein sequence, its rows merge into one entry that carries the most common genes and DNA. These V and J calls derive from TCRdb rather than the authors' analysis. This sample comprises approximately 540,000 distinct CDR3 sequences, around 11% of them detected only once. Roughly 8.9% of the sample comes from the top ten.

The sample was also linked to a second study, of T cells in Graves' hyperthyroidism and ophthalmopathy. Taken from the second paper: A patient counted as having stable Graves' hyperthyroidism if no progression to ophthalmopathy occurred over 18 months of follow-up. The hyperthyroidism patients were between 18 and 65 years old and newly diagnosed, with a disease duration of less than 2 months. Patients with uncontrolled infections, other autoimmune diseases, pregnancy or lactation were excluded. Clinical symptoms, serum thyroxine and TRAb, thyroid ultrasound, and orbital computed tomography formed the basis for the diagnoses. A first-round RT-PCR of the TCR CDR3 used the HTBI primer set with the Qiagen OneStep RT-PCR kit. Most expanded thyroid clonotypes (frequency above 0.001) were also found in blood, which suggests that blood repertoires may mirror thyroid immune responses. In cross-validation, a model built on a 13 V-J signature told ophthalmopathy apart from stable hyperthyroidism with under 90% sensitivity and approximately 81% specificity, and in testing the same model reached 80%/75%. During validation, the model predicted progression to ophthalmopathy a median of about 6.3 months ahead of onset, with around 65% sensitivity and roughly 72% specificity. To identify TCR V-J signatures that set the groups apart, the researchers used a discovery cohort of approximately 98 patients, made up of 43 with Graves' ophthalmopathy and around 58 with stable Graves' hyperthyroidism. Prospective prediction of ophthalmopathy was tested in an independent validation cohort of 18 to 20 hyperthyroidism patients and 17 patients who later progressed to ophthalmopathy. The approximately 95 discovery patients were divided at random into training and test sets in a 7:3 ratio. The study also compared thyroid tissue and blood T-cell repertoires from more than five Graves' hyperthyroidism patients. Following sampling, methimazole starting at 30 mg daily was given to hyperthyroidism patients, and high-dose intravenous methylprednisolone was given to ophthalmopathy patients. The libraries were constructed in a second round of multiplex PCR and then size-selected and purified. Paired-end sequencing of the libraries was performed with 100 bp reads on an Illumina HiSeq2000. SOAPnuke was used to process the raw data, removing reads that contained adapters or uncalled bases, had a mean Phred below 15, or lacked an exact match to the constant primer or identifier. COPE v1.2.5 was used to merge high-quality paired reads, and clonotypes were defined as unique nucleotide sequences. MiTCR v1.1 was used to align the clonotypes against IMGT TRBV, TRBD and TRBJ reference segments. Analysis was restricted to V-J combinations with a frequency above 0.0001, which covered 99.2% of repertoires. The TCS score was defined as the ratio of F50 (clonal expansion) to E x V (chaos), calculated using BLOSUM62-based TCRdist between CDR3 peptides within each V-J. Welch's t-statistics and random forest reduced around 520 V-J features to fewer than 15, which were used in a naive Bayes classifier (R e1071). No statistical method was used to fix the sample size in advance, and group allocation was not hidden from the investigators. TCR Vbeta CDR3 sequencing of approximately 140 peripheral blood samples (about 45 ophthalmopathy, about 75 hyperthyroidism and around 17 progressor patients) is reported in the paper.

Sequencing used peripheral blood mononuclear cells (PBMCs), obtained at new diagnosis, from a patient treated with antithyroid drugs. The chain is made from TRBV2 and TRBJ2-3; the D gene remains uncertain. The receptor's source is a woman aged 25 to 45 with Graves disease. Donor details come from another sample of the same person, matched by shared clones. The DNA sequence is as follows: TGTGCCAGCCCGGCGTGGGAAAAAGATACGCAGTATTTT. Its protein product is CASPAWEKDTQYF.